This TCR beta chain was found in a study of blood T cell repertoires in COVID-19. Study information: T cells, B-cell-depleted T cells, or PBMCs provided the cDNA or gDNA that served as material.

The CDR3 is made up of 15 amino acids. The germline CDR1 and CDR2 sequences are SGDLS and YYNGEE. V was clipped by 3 bases and J by 4 bases; unmatched bases: 8. The repertoire was sequenced with immunoSEQ multiplex PCR; TCRdb's copy has only in-frame clones and lacks some. The sample lists tens of thousands of clones, approximately 84% seen once, with roughly 14% in the top ten. The source is a human donor in a cohort sampled during active COVID-19. Sequenced sample: peripheral blood. This chain uses TRBV9 with TRBJ1-2; 8 bases align to TRBD1. The CDR3 nucleotides are TGTGCCAGCAGCGCCTCCGGACAGGGTGGCTATGGCTACACCTTC. It yields the protein CASSASGQGGYGYTF.